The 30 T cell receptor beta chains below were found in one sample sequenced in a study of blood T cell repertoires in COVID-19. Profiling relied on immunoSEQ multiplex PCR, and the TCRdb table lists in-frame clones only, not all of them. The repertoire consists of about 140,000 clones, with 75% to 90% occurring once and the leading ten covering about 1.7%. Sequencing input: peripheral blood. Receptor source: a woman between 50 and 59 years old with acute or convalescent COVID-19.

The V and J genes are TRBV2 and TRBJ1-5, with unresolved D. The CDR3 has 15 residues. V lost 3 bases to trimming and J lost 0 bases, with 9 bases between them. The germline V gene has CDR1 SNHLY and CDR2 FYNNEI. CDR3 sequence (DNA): TGTGCCAGCAGTGATATCTCGGTTAGCAATCAGCCCCAGCATTTT. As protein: CASSDISVSNQPQHF.

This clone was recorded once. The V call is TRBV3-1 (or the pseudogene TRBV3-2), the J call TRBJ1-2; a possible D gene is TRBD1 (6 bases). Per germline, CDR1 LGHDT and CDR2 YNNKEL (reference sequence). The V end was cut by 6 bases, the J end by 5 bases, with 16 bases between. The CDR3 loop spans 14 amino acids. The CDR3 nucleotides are TGTGCCAGCAGTCCTGGGACAATTACTTATGGCTACACCTTC. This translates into CASSPGTITYGYTF.

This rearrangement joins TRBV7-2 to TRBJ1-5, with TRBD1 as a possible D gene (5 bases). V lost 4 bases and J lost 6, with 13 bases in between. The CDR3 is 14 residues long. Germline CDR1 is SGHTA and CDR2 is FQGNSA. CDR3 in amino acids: CASSSPGRGQPQHF. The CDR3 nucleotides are TGTGCCAGCAGCTCCCCAGGGAGGGGTCAGCCCCAGCATTTT.

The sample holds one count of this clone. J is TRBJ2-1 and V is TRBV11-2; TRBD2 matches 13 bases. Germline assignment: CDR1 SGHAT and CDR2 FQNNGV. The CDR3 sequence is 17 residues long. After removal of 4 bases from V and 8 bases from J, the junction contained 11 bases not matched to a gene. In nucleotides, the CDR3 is TGTGCCAGCAGCTCCAGGACTAGCGGGAGTCTAGCAGATGAGCAGTTCTTC. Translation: CASSSRTSGSLADEQFF.

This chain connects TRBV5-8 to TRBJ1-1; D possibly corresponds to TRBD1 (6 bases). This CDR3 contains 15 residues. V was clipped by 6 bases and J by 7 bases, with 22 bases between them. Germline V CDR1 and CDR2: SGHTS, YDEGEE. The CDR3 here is CASTSPGHKRVEAFF. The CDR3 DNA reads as TGTGCCAGCACATCACCGGGACACAAGAGAGTTGAAGCTTTCTTT.

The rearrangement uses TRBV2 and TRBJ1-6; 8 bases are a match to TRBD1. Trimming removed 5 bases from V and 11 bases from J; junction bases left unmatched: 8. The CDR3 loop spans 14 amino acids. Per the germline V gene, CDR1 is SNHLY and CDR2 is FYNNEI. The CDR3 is CASSLGQGMTPLHF. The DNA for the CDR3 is TGTGCCAGCAGTCTCGGACAGGGCATGACACCCCTCCACTTT. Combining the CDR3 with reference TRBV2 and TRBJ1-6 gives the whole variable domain EPEVTQTPSHQVTQMGQEVILRCVPISNHLYFYWYRQILGQKVEFLVSFYNNEISEKSEIFDDQFSVERPDGSNFTLKIRSTKLEDSAMYFCASSLGQGMTPLHFGNGTRLTVT.

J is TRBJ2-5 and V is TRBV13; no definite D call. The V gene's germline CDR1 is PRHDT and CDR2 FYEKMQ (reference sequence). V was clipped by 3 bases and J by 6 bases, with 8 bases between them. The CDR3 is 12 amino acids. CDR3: CASSLAVKTQYF. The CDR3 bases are TGTGCCAGCAGCTTGGCGGTGAAGACCCAGTACTTC. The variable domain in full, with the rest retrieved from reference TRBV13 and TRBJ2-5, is AAGVIQSPRHLIKEKRETATLKCYPIPRHDTVYWYQQGPGQDPQFLISFYEKMQSDKGSIPDRFSAQQFSDYHSELNMSSLELGDSALYFCASSLAVKTQYFGPGTRLLVL.

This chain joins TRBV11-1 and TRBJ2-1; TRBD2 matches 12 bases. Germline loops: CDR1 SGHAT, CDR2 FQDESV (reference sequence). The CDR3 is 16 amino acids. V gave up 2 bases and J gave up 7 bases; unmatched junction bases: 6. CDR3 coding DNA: TGTGCCAGCAGCTTAAGACTAGCGGGAGCCGATAATGAGCAGTTCTTC. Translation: CASSLRLAGADNEQFF.

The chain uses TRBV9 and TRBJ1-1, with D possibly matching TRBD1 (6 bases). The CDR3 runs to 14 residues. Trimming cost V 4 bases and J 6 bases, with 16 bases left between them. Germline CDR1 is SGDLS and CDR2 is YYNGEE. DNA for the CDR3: TGTGCCAGCAGCCCTTATACAGGGAGCCCTGAAGCTTTCTTT. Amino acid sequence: CASSPYTGSPEAFF.

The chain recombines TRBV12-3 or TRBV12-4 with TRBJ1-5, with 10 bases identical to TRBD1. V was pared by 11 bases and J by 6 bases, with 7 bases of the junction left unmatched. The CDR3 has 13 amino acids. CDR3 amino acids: CAVGTGAAQPQHF. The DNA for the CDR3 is TGTGCCGTCGGGACAGGGGCCGCTCAGCCCCAGCATTTT.

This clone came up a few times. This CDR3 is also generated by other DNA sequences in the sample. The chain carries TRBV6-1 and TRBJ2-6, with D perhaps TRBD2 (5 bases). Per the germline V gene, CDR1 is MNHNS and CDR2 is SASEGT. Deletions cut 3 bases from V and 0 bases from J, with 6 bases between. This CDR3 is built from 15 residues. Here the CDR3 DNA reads TGTGCCAGCAGTGAGGGGAGCTCTGGGGCCAACGTCCTGACTTTC. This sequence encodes CASSEGSSGANVLTF.

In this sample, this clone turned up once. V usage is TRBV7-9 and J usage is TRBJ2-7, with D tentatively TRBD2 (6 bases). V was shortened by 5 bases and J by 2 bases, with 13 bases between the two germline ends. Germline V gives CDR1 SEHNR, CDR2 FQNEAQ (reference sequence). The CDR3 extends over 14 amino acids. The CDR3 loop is CASSPGTFTYEQYF. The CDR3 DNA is TGTGCCAGCAGCCCCGGGACTTTTACCTACGAGCAGTACTTC.

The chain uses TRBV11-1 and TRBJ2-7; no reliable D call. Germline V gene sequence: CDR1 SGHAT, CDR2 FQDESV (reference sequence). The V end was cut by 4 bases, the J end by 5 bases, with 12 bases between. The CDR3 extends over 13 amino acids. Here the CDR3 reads CASSSSEAHEQYF. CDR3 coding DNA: TGTGCCAGCAGCTCATCCGAGGCCCACGAGCAGTACTTC.

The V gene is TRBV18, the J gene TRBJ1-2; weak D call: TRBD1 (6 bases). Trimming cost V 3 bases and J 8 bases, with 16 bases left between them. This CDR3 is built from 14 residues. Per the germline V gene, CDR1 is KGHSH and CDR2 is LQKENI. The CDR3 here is CASSPSTGYEGYTF. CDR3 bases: TGTGCCAGCTCACCGTCTACAGGGTATGAGGGCTACACCTTC.

The CDR3 spells CASSSWGFGGSRGLGARGQPQHF. The DNA of the CDR3 is TGTGCCAGCAGTTCATGGGGATTCGGGGGCTCTAGGGGGCTGGGAGCCCGAGGACAGCCCCAGCATTTT. This sequence joins TRBV28 and TRBJ1-5; the match to TRBD1 covers 7 bases. Germline assignment: CDR1 MDHEN and CDR2 SYDVKM. The V and J ends lost 4 bases and 7 bases, in that order; junction bases with no gene match: 34. This CDR3 contains 23 residues.

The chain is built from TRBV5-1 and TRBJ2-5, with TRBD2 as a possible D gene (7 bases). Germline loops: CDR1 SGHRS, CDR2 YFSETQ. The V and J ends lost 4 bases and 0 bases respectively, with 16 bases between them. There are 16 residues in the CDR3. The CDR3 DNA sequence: TGCGCCAGCAGCCCCACGGCGGGGGCGTACCAAGAGACCCAGTACTTC. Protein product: CASSPTAGAYQETQYF.

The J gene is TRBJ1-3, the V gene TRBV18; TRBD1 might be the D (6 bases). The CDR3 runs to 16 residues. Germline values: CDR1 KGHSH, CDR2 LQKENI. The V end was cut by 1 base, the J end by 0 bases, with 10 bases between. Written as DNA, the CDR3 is TGTGCCAGCTCACCACAGGACAGCATCTCTGGAAACACCATATATTTT. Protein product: CASSPQDSISGNTIYF.

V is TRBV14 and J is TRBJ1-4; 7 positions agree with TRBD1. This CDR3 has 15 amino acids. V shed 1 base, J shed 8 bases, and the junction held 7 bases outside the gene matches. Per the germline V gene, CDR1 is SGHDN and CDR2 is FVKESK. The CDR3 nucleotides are TGTGCCAGCAGCCAAGTGGGCAGGGGGAGAGAAAAACTGTTTTTT. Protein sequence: CASSQVGRGREKLFF.

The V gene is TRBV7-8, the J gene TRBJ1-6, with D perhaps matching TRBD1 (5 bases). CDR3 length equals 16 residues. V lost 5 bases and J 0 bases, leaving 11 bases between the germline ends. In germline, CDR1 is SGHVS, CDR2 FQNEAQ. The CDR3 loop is CASSPDTSSYNSPLHF. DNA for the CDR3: TGTGCCAGCAGCCCGGACACGAGCTCCTATAATTCACCCCTCCACTTT.

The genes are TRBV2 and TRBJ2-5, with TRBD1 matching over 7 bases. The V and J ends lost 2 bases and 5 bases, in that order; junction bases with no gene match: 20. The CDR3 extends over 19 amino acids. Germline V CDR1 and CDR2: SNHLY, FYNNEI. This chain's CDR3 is CASSEPYPPTGNARETQYF. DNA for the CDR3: TGTGCCAGCAGTGAACCCTACCCCCCGACAGGGAATGCAAGGGAGACCCAGTACTTC. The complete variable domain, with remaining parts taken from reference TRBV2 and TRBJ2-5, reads EPEVTQTPSHQVTQMGQEVILRCVPISNHLYFYWYRQILGQKVEFLVSFYNNEISEKSEIFDDQFSVERPDGSNFTLKIRSTKLEDSAMYFCASSEPYPPTGNARETQYFGPGTRLLVL.

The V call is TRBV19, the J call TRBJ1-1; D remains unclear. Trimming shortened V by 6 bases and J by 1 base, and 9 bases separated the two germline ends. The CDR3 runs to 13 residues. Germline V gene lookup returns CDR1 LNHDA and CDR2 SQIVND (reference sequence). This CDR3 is CASRRDTNTEAFF. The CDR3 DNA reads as TGTGCCAGTAGGCGGGATACGAACACTGAAGCTTTCTTT.

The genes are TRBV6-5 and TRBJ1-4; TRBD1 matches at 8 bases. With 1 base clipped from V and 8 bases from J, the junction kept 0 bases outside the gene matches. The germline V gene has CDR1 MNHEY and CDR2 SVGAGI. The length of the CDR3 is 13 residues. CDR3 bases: TGTGCCAGCAGTTACTGGACAGGGGAAAAACTGTTTTTT. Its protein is CASSYWTGEKLFF.

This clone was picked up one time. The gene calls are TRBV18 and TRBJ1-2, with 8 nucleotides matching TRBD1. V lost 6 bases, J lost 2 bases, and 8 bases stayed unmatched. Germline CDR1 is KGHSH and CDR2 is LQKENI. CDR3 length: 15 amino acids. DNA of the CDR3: TGTGCCAGCTCTCCTGGACAGGGAAGAAACTATGGCTACACCTTC. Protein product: CASSPGQGRNYGYTF. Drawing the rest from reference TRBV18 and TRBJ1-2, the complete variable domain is NAGVMQNPRHLVRRRGQEARLRCSPMKGHSHVYWYRQLPEEGLKFMVYLQKENIIDESGMPKERFSAEFPKEGPSILRIQQVVRGDSAAYFCASSPGQGRNYGYTFGSGTRLTVV.

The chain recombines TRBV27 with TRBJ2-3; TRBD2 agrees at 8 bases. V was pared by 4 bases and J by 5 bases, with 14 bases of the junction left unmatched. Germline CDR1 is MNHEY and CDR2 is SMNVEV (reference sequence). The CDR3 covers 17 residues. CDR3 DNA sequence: TGTGCCAGCAGTTCTTCCCCAGGGGCGGGAGGCGTAGATACGCAGTATTTT. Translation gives CASSSSPGAGGVDTQYF.

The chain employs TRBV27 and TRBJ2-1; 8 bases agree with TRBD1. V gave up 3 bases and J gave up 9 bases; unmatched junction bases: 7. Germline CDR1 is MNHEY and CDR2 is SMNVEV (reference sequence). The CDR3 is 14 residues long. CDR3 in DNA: TGTGCCAGCAGTTTTGGGACAGGAGCAGGTGAGCAGTTCTTC. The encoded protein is CASSFGTGAGEQFF.

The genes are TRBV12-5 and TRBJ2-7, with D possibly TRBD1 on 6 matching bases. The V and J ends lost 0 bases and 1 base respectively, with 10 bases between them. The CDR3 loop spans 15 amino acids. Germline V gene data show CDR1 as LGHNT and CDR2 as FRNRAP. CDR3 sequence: CASGLVGQGSYEQYF. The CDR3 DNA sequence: TGTGCTAGTGGTTTGGTTGGCCAGGGGTCCTACGAGCAGTACTTC. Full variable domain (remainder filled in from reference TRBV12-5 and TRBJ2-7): DARVTQTPRHKVTEMGQEVTMRCQPILGHNTVFWYRQTMMQGLELLAYFRNRAPLDDSGMPKDRFSAEMPDATLATLKIQPSEPRDSAVYFCASGLVGQGSYEQYFGPGTRLTVT.

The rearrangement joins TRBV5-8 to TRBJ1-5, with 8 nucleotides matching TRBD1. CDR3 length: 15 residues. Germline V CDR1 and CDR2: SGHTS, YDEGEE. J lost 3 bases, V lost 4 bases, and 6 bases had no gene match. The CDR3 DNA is TGTGCCAGCAGCCCCGGGACAGGAGTCAATCAGCCCCAGCATTTT. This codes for CASSPGTGVNQPQHF.

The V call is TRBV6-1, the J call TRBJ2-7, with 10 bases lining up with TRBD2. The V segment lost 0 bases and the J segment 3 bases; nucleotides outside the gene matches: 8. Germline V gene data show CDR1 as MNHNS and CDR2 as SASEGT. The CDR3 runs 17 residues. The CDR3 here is CASSEAYTSSGSYEQYF. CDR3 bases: TGTGCCAGCAGTGAAGCGTATACGTCTAGCGGGAGCTACGAGCAGTACTTC.

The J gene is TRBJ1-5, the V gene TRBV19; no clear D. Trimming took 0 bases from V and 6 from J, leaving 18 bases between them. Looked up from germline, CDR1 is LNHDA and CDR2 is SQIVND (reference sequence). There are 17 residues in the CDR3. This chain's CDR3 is CASSIDDWLADGQPQHF. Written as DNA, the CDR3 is TGTGCCAGTAGTATAGATGATTGGCTGGCAGATGGTCAGCCCCAGCATTTT.

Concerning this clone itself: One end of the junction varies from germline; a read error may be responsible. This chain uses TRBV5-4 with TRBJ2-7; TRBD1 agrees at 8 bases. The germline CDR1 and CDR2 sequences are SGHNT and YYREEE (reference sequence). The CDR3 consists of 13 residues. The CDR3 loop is CASSLRGTGQTLF. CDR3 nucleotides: TGTGCCAGCAGCTTGAGGGGGACAGGCCAGACCCTATTC.